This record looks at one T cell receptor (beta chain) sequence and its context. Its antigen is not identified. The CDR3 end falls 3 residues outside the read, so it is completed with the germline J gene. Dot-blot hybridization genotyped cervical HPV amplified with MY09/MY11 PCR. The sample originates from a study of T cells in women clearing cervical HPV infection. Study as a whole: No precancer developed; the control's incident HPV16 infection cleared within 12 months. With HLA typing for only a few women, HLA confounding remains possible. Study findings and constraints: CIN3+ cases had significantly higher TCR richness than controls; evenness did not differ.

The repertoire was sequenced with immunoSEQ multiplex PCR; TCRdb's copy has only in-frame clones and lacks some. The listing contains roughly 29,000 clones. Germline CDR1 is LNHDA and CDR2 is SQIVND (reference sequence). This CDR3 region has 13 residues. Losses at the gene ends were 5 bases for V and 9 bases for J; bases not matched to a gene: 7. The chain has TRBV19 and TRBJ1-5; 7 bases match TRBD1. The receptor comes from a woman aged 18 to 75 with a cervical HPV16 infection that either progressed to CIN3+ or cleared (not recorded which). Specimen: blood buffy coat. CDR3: CASSDTGDRPQHF. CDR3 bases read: TGTGCCAGTAGTGATACAGGGGATCGGCCC. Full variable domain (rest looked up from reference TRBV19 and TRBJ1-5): DGGITQSPKYLFRKEGQNVTLSCEQNLNHDAMYWYRQDPGQGLRLIYYSQIVNDFQKGDIAEGYSVSREKKESFPLTVTSAQKNPTAFYLCASSDTGDRPQHFGDGTRLSIL.